This T cell receptor (beta chain) stems from a study of blood T cell repertoires in COVID-19. Study-wide context: Some COVID-19 samples were acute and others convalescent; all came from the United States, Italy and Spain. Nucleic acid was either cDNA or gDNA, and it came from T cells, B-cell-depleted T cells, or PBMCs.

TCRdb keeps only in-frame clones here, not all; method: immunoSEQ multiplex PCR. The sample has around 180,000 clones; roughly four fifths are singletons. With 6 bases clipped from V and 7 bases from J, the junction kept 5 bases outside the gene matches. This CDR3 spans 13 amino acids. Germline V gene data show CDR1 as LGHDT and CDR2 as YNNKEL (reference sequence). The sequencing sample was made of peripheral blood. The V call is TRBV3-1 (or the pseudogene TRBV3-2), the J call TRBJ2-2; TRBD1 matches at 7 bases. This clonotype was obtained from a woman older than 75 with COVID-19, enrolled during active disease. The CDR3 reads CASRDQGDGELFF. DNA for the CDR3: TGTGCCAGCAGGGATCAGGGGGACGGGGAGCTGTTTTTT.